The 16 T cell receptor beta chains below all came from one sample that was sequenced in a study of OX40 agonist ivuxolimab in advanced cancers. The protocol was immunoSEQ multiplex PCR, while the TCRdb copy is restricted to in-frame clones and leaves out a portion. The table records 60,000 to 75,000 clones, 85% to 90% of them present only once. Sequences were derived from CD4+ or CD8+ T cells sorted from blood, sampled in a trial of the OX40 agonist ivuxolimab. The receptors come from an adult with an advanced solid tumor such as melanoma, head and neck, liver or kidney cancer.

The chain has TRBV6-6 and TRBJ2-7, with 7 bases fitting TRBD1. Trimming removed 5 bases from V and 6 bases from J; junction bases left unmatched: 7. Per the germline V gene, CDR1 is MNHNY and CDR2 is SVGAGI (reference sequence). The CDR3 covers 13 residues. CDR3 sequence reads: CASSTLTGTEQYF. In DNA, the CDR3 is TGTGCCAGCAGTACACTGACAGGGACCGAGCAGTACTTC.

CDR3 nucleotide sequence: TGTGCCAGCAGCTTGATGGGAAAATCCGGGCGGAACTATGGCTACACCTTC. Amino acid sequence: CASSLMGKSGRNYGYTF. The J gene is TRBJ1-2, the V gene TRBV5-8; D ambiguous. In germline, CDR1 is SGHTS, CDR2 YDEGEE. The germline V and J ends were trimmed by 1 base and 2 bases, with 18 bases remaining between them. The CDR3 contains 17 residues.

J is TRBJ2-1 and V is TRBV7-2; 13 nucleotides line up with TRBD2. Losses at the gene ends were 1 base for V and 3 bases for J; bases not matched to a gene: 3. This CDR3 comprises 17 residues. Per germline, CDR1 SGHTA and CDR2 FQGNSA. CDR3 coding DNA: TGTGCCAGCAGCTTAGATGGGACTAGCGGGATCTACAATGAGCAGTTCTTC. Translated, it gives CASSLDGTSGIYNEQFF. The variable domain in full, with the rest retrieved from reference TRBV7-2 and TRBJ2-1, is GAGVSQSPSNKVTEKGKDVELRCDPISGHTALYWYRQSLGQGLEFLIYFQGNSAPDKSGLPSDRFSAERTGGSVSTLTIQRTQQEDSAVYLCASSLDGTSGIYNEQFFGPGTRLTVL.

The V gene is TRBV5-1, the J gene TRBJ2-6; D gene uncertain. This CDR3 contains 16 residues. Looked up from germline, CDR1 is SGHRS and CDR2 is YFSETQ. Trimming cost V 1 base and J 0 bases, with 8 bases left between them. CDR3 loop: CASSLRQSSGANVLTF. The CDR3 DNA sequence: TGCGCCAGCAGCTTGCGGCAGTCCTCTGGGGCCAACGTCCTGACTTTC.

The CDR3, as DNA: TGTGCCAGCTCACGCCCCCCCGGGGCTGGGGCCAACGTCCTGACTTTC. Translating gives CASSRPPGAGANVLTF. The rearrangement links TRBV18 to TRBJ2-6; D is possibly TRBD2 (5 bases). Germline V gives CDR1 KGHSH, CDR2 LQKENI. The CDR3 is made up of 16 amino acids. V gave up 4 bases and J gave up 2 bases, with 12 bases separating them.

The chain combines TRBV5-1 with TRBJ1-4, with 11 nucleotides matching TRBD1. This CDR3 comprises 14 residues. CDR1 and CDR2 (germline): SGHRS, YFSETQ. The ends lost 4 bases at V and 7 bases at J; junction bases unmatched: 3. DNA of the CDR3: TGCGCCAGCAGCATAGGGACAGGGGGTGAAAAACTGTTTTTT. Translating it yields CASSIGTGGEKLFF. Full variable domain (outside the CDR3, taken from reference TRBV5-1 and TRBJ1-4): KAGVTQTPRYLIKTRGQQVTLSCSPISGHRSVSWYQQTPGQGLQFLFEYFSETQRNKGNFPGRFSGRQFSNSRSEMNVSTLELGDSALYLCASSIGTGGEKLFFGSGTQLSVL.

The chain carries TRBV7-9 and TRBJ1-5, with TRBD1 as a possible D gene (5 bases). The CDR3 runs to 16 residues. CDR1 is SEHNR, CDR2 FQNEAQ, per germline (reference sequence). V dropped 1 base and J dropped 1 base, with 11 bases sitting between them. The CDR3 DNA follows: TGTGCCAGCAGCTTAGACGGCAGGGACAGCAATCAGCCCCAGCATTTT. Encoded protein: CASSLDGRDSNQPQHF.

The table lists this clone with a few counts. This chain connects TRBV6-6 to TRBJ2-1; TRBD2 matches at 13 bases. The CDR3 runs 15 residues. V shed 5 bases, J shed 5 bases, and the junction held 3 bases outside the gene matches. Germline V gene lookup returns CDR1 MNHNY and CDR2 SVGAGI (reference sequence). CDR3 sequence reads: CASSRGLAGNNEQFF. Written as DNA, the CDR3 is TGTGCCAGCAGTAGGGGACTAGCGGGAAACAATGAGCAGTTCTTC.

The CDR3 region has the DNA TGCGCCAGCAGCCCCCAGGCTAGCGAGAACACCGGGGAGCTGTTTTTT. Amino acid sequence: CASSPQASENTGELFF. The V call is TRBV4-3, the J call TRBJ2-2, with a possible D match to TRBD2 (6 bases). In germline, CDR1 is LGHNA, CDR2 YSLEER. V lost 4 bases and J lost 1, with 13 bases in between. This CDR3 region has 16 residues.

The chain employs TRBV7-8 and TRBJ2-6; 8 positions agree with TRBD1. Germline trimming cut 0 bases from V and 0 bases from J; bases unmatched to any gene: 4. The V gene's germline CDR1 is SGHVS and CDR2 FQNEAQ. The CDR3 contains 18 residues. The CDR3 nucleotides read TGTGCCAGCAGCTTAGCTCGGACAGGGTACTCTGGGGCCAACGTCCTGACTTTC. Amino acid sequence: CASSLARTGYSGANVLTF.

The table lists this clone with a few counts. The chain has TRBV19 and TRBJ1-5; no clear D. This CDR3 contains 15 residues. Deletions cut 3 bases from V and 4 bases from J, with 13 bases between. Germline V gene lookup returns CDR1 LNHDA and CDR2 SQIVND (reference sequence). CDR3 nucleotides: TGTGCCAGTAGTATTCAGGAAGGCAGAAATCAGCCCCAGCATTTT. Amino acid sequence: CASSIQEGRNQPQHF.

The chain recombines TRBV6-4 with TRBJ1-1; D not certain. Germline V CDR1 and CDR2: MRHNA, SNTAGT. The V and J ends lost 6 bases and 1 base respectively, with 9 bases between them. The CDR3 spans 13 residues. The CDR3 reads CASRNEPNTEAFF. CDR3 in DNA: TGTGCCAGCAGAAACGAGCCGAACACTGAAGCTTTCTTT.

V gene TRBV7-9 combines with J gene TRBJ2-3; D gene ambiguous. The CDR3 extends over 11 amino acids. The germline V gene has CDR1 SEHNR and CDR2 FQNEAQ (reference sequence). The ends were cut back, 1 base at V and 6 bases at J, with 2 bases in the middle. CDR3 region: CASSLVDTQYF. Here the CDR3 DNA reads TGTGCCAGCAGCTTAGTTGATACGCAGTATTTT.

This clone came up a few times. The J gene is TRBJ2-1, the V gene TRBV27; 8 bases are shared with TRBD2. From germline, CDR1 is MNHEY and CDR2 SMNVEV (reference sequence). V dropped 2 bases and J dropped 13; count of bases not matched to a gene: 7. CDR3 length equals 13 residues. The CDR3 nucleotides read TGTGCCAGCAGTTTAACAGCGGGAGTTTCTCAGTTCTTC. Its translation is CASSLTAGVSQFF.

This clone came up once. The gene calls are TRBV19 and TRBJ2-3; D unresolved. V was cut by 8 bases and J by 0 bases, with 9 bases left in between. In germline, CDR1 is LNHDA, CDR2 SQIVND (reference sequence). The CDR3 totals 13 residues. CDR3 in amino acids: CASRLGSTDTQYF. DNA for the CDR3: TGTGCCAGTCGGTTAGGGAGCACAGATACGCAGTATTTT.

The chain couples TRBV18 to TRBJ1-5, with 7 bases identical to TRBD1. This CDR3 has 13 amino acids. V shed 4 bases, J shed 5 bases, and the junction held 2 bases outside the gene matches. Germline V gene lookup returns CDR1 KGHSH and CDR2 LQKENI. CDR3 bases: TGTGCCAGCTCACGAGGACAGGATCAGCCCCAGCATTTT. It translates to CASSRGQDQPQHF.